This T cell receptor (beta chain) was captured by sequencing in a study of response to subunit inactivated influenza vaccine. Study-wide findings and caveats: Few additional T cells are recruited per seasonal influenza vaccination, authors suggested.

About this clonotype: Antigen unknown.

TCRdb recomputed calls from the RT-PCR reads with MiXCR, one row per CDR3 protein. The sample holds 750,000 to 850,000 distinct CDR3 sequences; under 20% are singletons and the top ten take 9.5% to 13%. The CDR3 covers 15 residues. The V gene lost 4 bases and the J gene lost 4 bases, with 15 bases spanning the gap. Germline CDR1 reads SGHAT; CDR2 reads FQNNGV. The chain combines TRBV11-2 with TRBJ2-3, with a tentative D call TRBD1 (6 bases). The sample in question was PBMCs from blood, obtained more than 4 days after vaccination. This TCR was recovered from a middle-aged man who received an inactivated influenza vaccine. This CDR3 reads CASSSLGAGSDTQYF. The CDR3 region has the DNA TGTGCCAGCAGCTCATTGGGGGCAGGATCAGATACGCAGTATTTT.